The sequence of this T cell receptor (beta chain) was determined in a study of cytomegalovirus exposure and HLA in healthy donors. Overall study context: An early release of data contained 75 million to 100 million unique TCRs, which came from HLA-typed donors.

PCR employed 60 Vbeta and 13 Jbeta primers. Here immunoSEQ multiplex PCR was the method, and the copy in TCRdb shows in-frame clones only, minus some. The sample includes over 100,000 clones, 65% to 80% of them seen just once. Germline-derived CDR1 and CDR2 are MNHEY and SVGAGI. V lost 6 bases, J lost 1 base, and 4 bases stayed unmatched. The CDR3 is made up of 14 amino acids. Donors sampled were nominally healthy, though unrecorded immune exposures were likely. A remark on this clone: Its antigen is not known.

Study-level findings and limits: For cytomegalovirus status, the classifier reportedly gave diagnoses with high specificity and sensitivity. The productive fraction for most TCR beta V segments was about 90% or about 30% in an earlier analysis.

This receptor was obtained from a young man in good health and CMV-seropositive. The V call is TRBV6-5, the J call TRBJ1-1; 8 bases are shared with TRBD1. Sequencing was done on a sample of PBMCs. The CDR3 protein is CASRLQGENTEAFF. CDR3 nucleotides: TGTGCCAGCAGATTACAGGGGGAGAACACTGAAGCTTTCTTT.